The 19 T cell receptor beta chains below come from one sample, sequenced in a study of control samples from healthy donors and cancer patients. TCRdb's copy holds only in-frame clones and misses some; the assay was immunoSEQ multiplex PCR. The repertoire holds more than 95,000 clones, with around 94% as singletons. Sequenced sample: PBMCs. These receptors originate from a man older than 75 with head and neck cancer.

The chain joins TRBV21-1 to TRBJ2-7; the D segment call TRBD1 is taken from the table without a DNA check. TRBV21-1 is a pseudogene. The CDR3 is 18 residues long. The CDR3 sequence is CASSKDQRTGRLSYEQYF. CDR3 sequence (DNA): TGTGCCAGCAGCAAAGACCAAAGGACAGGGAGACTCTCCTACGAGCAGTACTTC.

V is TRBV6-6 and J is TRBJ2-7, with D unresolved. Germline lookup yields CDR1 MNHNY and CDR2 SVGAGI (reference sequence). There are 15 residues in the CDR3. V lost 6 bases and J 2 bases, leaving 17 bases between the germline ends. This CDR3 reads CASRARPLMTYEQYF. Here the CDR3 DNA reads TGTGCCAGCAGGGCGAGGCCCCTTATGACCTACGAGCAGTACTTC.

The chain recombines TRBV5-4 with TRBJ1-6, with unresolved D. CDR1 SGHNT and CDR2 YYREEE come from the germline V gene (reference sequence). This CDR3 is 13 amino acids long. V was shortened by 0 bases and J by 9 bases, with 7 bases between the two germline ends. The CDR3 bases are TGTGCCAGCAGCTTGGAGGCAGGTTCACCCCTCCACTTT. Its protein is CASSLEAGSPLHF.

This chain connects TRBV18 to TRBJ2-7; D not certain. The V gene lost 10 bases and the J gene lost 5 bases, with 6 bases spanning the gap. The CDR3 runs 9 residues. Germline-derived CDR1 and CDR2 are KGHSH and LQKENI. The DNA of the CDR3 is TGTGCCACCCTGGACGAGCAGTACTTC. It is translated as CATLDEQYF.

The V gene is TRBV5-1, the J gene TRBJ2-5; D is unclear. This CDR3 has 16 amino acids. Germline CDR1 and CDR2: SGHRS and YFSETQ. V was cut by 0 bases and J by 2 bases, with 14 bases left in between. This CDR3 is CASSLASSFDQETQYF. CDR3 nucleotide sequence: TGCGCCAGCAGCTTGGCCTCATCGTTCGATCAAGAGACCCAGTACTTC. The complete variable domain, with remaining parts taken from reference TRBV5-1 and TRBJ2-5, reads KAGVTQTPRYLIKTRGQQVTLSCSPISGHRSVSWYQQTPGQGLQFLFEYFSETQRNKGNFPGRFSGRQFSNSRSEMNVSTLELGDSALYLCASSLASSFDQETQYFGPGTRLLVL.

V and J are TRBV5-1 and TRBJ2-7; TRBD1 aligns across 10 bases. The CDR3 runs to 13 residues. J gave up 6 bases and V 4 bases, and 4 bases lay outside the gene matches. Germline V lookup: CDR1 SGHRS, CDR2 YFSETQ. As DNA, the CDR3 is TGCGCCAGCAGCGGGGGGACAGGGGTCGAGCAGTACTTC. The encoded protein is CASSGGTGVEQYF.

The DNA of the CDR3 is TGCAGCGTCGGGGGACGGGACAATCAAGAGACCCAGTACTTC. It encodes CSVGGRDNQETQYF. This chain joins TRBV29-1 and TRBJ2-5; the D gene could be TRBD1 or TRBD2 (6 bases each). CDR1 is SQVTM and CDR2 is ANQGSEA in the germline V gene. The CDR3 totals 14 residues. V was clipped by 6 bases and J by 2 bases, with 16 bases between them.

The chain links TRBV7-9 to TRBJ2-2; unclear D gene. Germline CDR1 SEHNR, CDR2 FQNEAQ (reference sequence). CDR3 length equals 13 residues. V was pared by 4 bases and J by 4 bases, with 7 bases between. This CDR3 is CASSSTSTGELFF. The CDR3 DNA reads as TGTGCCAGCAGCTCAACGAGCACCGGGGAGCTGTTTTTT.

A remark on this clone: One end of the junction varies from germline; a read error may be responsible. The chain is built from TRBV7-9 and TRBJ2-7; TRBD2 matches 9 bases. CDR1 SEHNR and CDR2 FQNEAQ come from the germline V gene (reference sequence). The CDR3 loop spans 14 amino acids. The CDR3 here is CASSLAGVSYEQYF. CDR3 sequence (DNA): TGTGCCAGCAGTTTAGCGGGAGTTTCCTACGAGCAGTACTTC.

The V and J genes are TRBV10-3 and TRBJ1-1; D possibly corresponds to TRBD1 (5 bases). Germline V lookup: CDR1 ENHRY, CDR2 SYGVKD. This CDR3 contains 15 residues. Deletions cut 1 base from V and 5 bases from J, with 14 bases between. The CDR3 DNA follows: TGTGCCATCAGTGAGTTGGGACCGCGGGGGACTGAAGCTTTCTTT. Amino acid sequence: CAISELGPRGTEAFF.

J is TRBJ1-5 and V is TRBV7-8, with 7 positions matching TRBD1. V was clipped by 5 bases and J by 2 bases; unmatched bases: 12. Per germline, CDR1 SGHVS and CDR2 FQNEAQ. CDR3 length equals 17 residues. The CDR3 spells CASSPGQGESGNQPQHF. The CDR3 DNA follows: TGTGCCAGCAGCCCTGGGCAGGGGGAAAGCGGCAATCAGCCCCAGCATTTT.

The chain joins TRBV7-2 to TRBJ2-1; 9 bases are a match to TRBD1. V shed 6 bases and J 7 bases; nucleotides not matched to a gene: 13. Looked up from germline, CDR1 is SGHTA and CDR2 is FQGNSA. The CDR3 is 16 amino acids. CDR3 loop: CASSRKPGQGFNEQFF. The DNA of the CDR3 is TGTGCCAGCAGTCGCAAACCGGGACAGGGTTTTAATGAGCAGTTCTTC.

This clone has just a few counts. The chain has TRBV6-4 and TRBJ1-5; unclear D gene. Trimming removed 7 bases from V and 2 bases from J, with 6 bases in between. The CDR3 is 12 residues long. The germline CDR1 and CDR2 sequences are MRHNA and SNTAGT. The CDR3 region is CASTRGNQPQHF. CDR3 in DNA: TGTGCCAGCACGAGGGGCAATCAGCCCCAGCATTTT.

This rearrangement joins TRBV7-9 to TRBJ1-5; D perhaps matches TRBD1 (5 bases). The CDR3 totals 15 residues. Germline CDR1 reads SEHNR; CDR2 reads FQNEAQ (reference sequence). Trimming shortened V by 1 base and J by 4 bases, and 11 bases separated the two germline ends. The CDR3 loop is CASSLGVGGNQPQHF. The CDR3 DNA sequence: TGTGCCAGCAGCTTAGGTGTTGGGGGGAATCAGCCCCAGCATTTT.

The V call is TRBV14, the J call TRBJ1-2, with no clear D. V lost 2 bases and J lost 3, with 7 bases in between. The CDR3 covers 13 residues. CDR1 and CDR2 from the germline V gene are SGHDN and FVKESK. The CDR3, as DNA: TGTGCCAGCAGCCAAACTATTTACTATGGCTACACCTTC. Encoded protein: CASSQTIYYGYTF.

The rearrangement links TRBV4-3 to TRBJ2-1; weak D call: TRBD2 (6 bases). The CDR3 consists of 16 residues. V lost 0 bases and J lost 4, with 13 bases in between. CDR1 and CDR2 from the germline V gene are LGHNA and YSLEER. DNA for the CDR3: TGCGCCAGCAGCCAAGATCGCGGGGAGGTGTACAATGAGCAGTTCTTC. Residues: CASSQDRGEVYNEQFF.

V is TRBV20-1 and J is TRBJ2-7; D tentatively fits TRBD1 or TRBD2 (6 bases each). This CDR3 comprises 15 residues. Per the germline V gene, CDR1 is DFQATT and CDR2 is SNEGSKA (reference sequence). Trimming removed 3 bases at V and 7 bases at J, with 22 bases between. CDR3 sequence (DNA): TGCAGTGCTAGTAGGGGGGTAGGGGTATCGGAGGAGCAGTACTTC. This encodes CSASRGVGVSEEQYF.

CDR3 sequence: CATGGPFPVGEQYF. Here the CDR3 DNA reads TGTGCCACCGGGGGGCCTTTTCCGGTTGGCGAGCAGTACTTC. V usage is TRBV10-3 and J usage is TRBJ2-7, with D perhaps matching TRBD2 (7 bases). In germline, CDR1 is ENHRY, CDR2 SYGVKD. V lost 10 bases to trimming and J lost 6 bases, with 22 bases between them. CDR3 length equals 14 residues.

V is TRBV6-6 and J is TRBJ1-4; D is ambiguous. The CDR3 is 15 amino acids. Germline assignment: CDR1 MNHNY and CDR2 SVGAGI (reference sequence). V lost 0 bases and J lost 8, with 13 bases in between. CDR3 loop: CASSYSTGSGEKLFF. The CDR3 coding sequence is TGTGCCAGCAGTTACTCGACCGGGTCCGGGGAAAAACTGTTTTTT.